A single T cell receptor (beta chain) is shown here with its context. What it binds is not known. The data originate from a study of post-analysis software for immune sequencing data. Study results and limitations: Same-batch samples co-clustered strongly by F measure. Controls significantly exceeded multiple sclerosis patients in normalized Chao1 diversity.

Unique molecular identifiers were present in the TCR beta cDNA libraries. TCRdb recomputed calls from the PCR reads with MiXCR, one row per CDR3 protein. Counted here are approximately 660,000 distinct CDR3 sequences, approximately 60% occurring once; the ten biggest clones make up approximately 10%. Sequenced sample: blood. This receptor was identified in a girl aged 2 to 10 with multiple sclerosis.

The CDR3 protein is CASSSGGNQETQYF. The DNA of the CDR3 is TGTGCCAGCAGCTCAGGGGGGAACCAAGAGACCCAGTACTTC. The rearrangement links TRBV5-5 to TRBJ2-5, with a weak D call TRBD1 (7 bases). There are 14 residues in the CDR3. CDR1 and CDR2 from the germline V gene are SGHKS and YYEKEE (reference sequence). Trimming left V 3 bases short and J 0 bases short, with 9 bases between.